One and the same sample provided the 23 T cell receptor beta chains below, sequenced in a study of cytomegalovirus exposure and HLA in healthy donors. The primer mix had 60 Vbeta and 13 Jbeta primers. Measured with immunoSEQ multiplex PCR; TCRdb has only the in-frame clones, and not every one. This table holds 150,000 to 200,000 clones, more than 75% found once. The sample consisted of PBMCs. The receptors stem from a girl aged 2-10 years in good health and CMV-seropositive.

The genes are TRBV2 and TRBJ2-3; 9 nucleotides align to TRBD1. Trimming at V came to 8 bases and at J to 5 bases, leaving 11 bases not matched to a gene. Germline V gene sequence: CDR1 SNHLY, CDR2 FYNNEI. There are 15 residues in the CDR3. CDR3: CASRPTGGYVDTQYF. The CDR3, as DNA: TGTGCCAGCCGTCCTACAGGGGGCTACGTAGATACGCAGTATTTT.

The gene calls are TRBV10-1 and TRBJ1-5; TRBD1 agrees at 10 bases. The ends lost 7 bases at V and 6 bases at J; junction bases unmatched: 9. Germline V gene sequence: CDR1 WNHNN, CDR2 SYGVQD (reference sequence). The CDR3 sequence is 15 residues long. The CDR3 loop reads CASKPTGGMVQPQHF. The CDR3 nucleotides are TGCGCCAGCAAGCCGACAGGGGGCATGGTTCAGCCCCAGCATTTT.

This chain uses TRBV29-1 with TRBJ2-5, with D perhaps matching TRBD1 (5 bases). V was clipped by 3 bases and J by 5 bases, with 10 bases between them. CDR3 length equals 12 residues. Germline CDR1 SQVTM, CDR2 ANQGSEA. CDR3 sequence: CSVEAGYETQYF. The CDR3 DNA reads as TGCAGCGTTGAGGCAGGGTACGAGACCCAGTACTTC.

This clone was seen a few times. The V gene is TRBV18, the J gene TRBJ1-1, with 8 nucleotides matching TRBD1. The germline CDR1 and CDR2 sequences are KGHSH and LQKENI. This CDR3 has 14 residues. After removal of 6 bases from V and 5 bases from J, the junction contained 8 bases not matched to a gene. The CDR3 region is CASSRDRGGTEAFF. CDR3 bases: TGTGCCAGCTCCCGAGACAGGGGAGGTACTGAAGCTTTCTTT.

There are a few counts of this clone. V gene TRBV29-1 combines with J gene TRBJ2-1, with no clear D. Deletions cut 4 bases from V and 0 bases from J, with 13 bases between. CDR1 SQVTM and CDR2 ANQGSEA come from the germline V gene. CDR3 length: 15 amino acids. The CDR3 protein is CSVVAAPYSYNEQFF. The DNA of the CDR3 is TGCAGCGTTGTAGCTGCCCCCTACTCCTACAATGAGCAGTTCTTC.

This chain uses TRBV2 with TRBJ2-5, with D maybe TRBD2 (5 bases). The CDR3 consists of 14 residues. Germline CDR1 and CDR2: SNHLY and FYNNEI. V lost 7 bases and J 7 bases, leaving 19 bases between the germline ends. The CDR3 region is CASMGEPRFGTQYF. DNA of the CDR3: TGTGCCAGCATGGGAGAGCCACGTTTCGGGACCCAGTACTTC.

The CDR3 DNA sequence: TGTGCCAGCAGAGACGGACTTTATGGCTACACCTTC. This gives the protein CASRDGLYGYTF. The V call is TRBV28, the J call TRBJ1-2; D is ambiguous. Germline V lookup: CDR1 MDHEN, CDR2 SYDVKM. The CDR3 contains 12 residues. Deletions cut 6 bases from V and 5 bases from J, with 10 bases between.

In nucleotides, the CDR3 is TGCGCCAGCAGTCACCCCCGACAGGGACGCACAGATACGCAGTATTTT. It translates to CASSHPRQGRTDTQYF. The chain combines TRBV23-1 with TRBJ2-3; 7 nucleotides align to TRBD1. TRBV23-1 is given ORF status, its function remaining uncertain. The CDR3 runs 16 residues. The trim removed 3 bases at V and 1 base at J, leaving 7 bases unmatched.

The rearrangement joins TRBV15 to TRBJ2-7; 8 bases are shared with TRBD2. This CDR3 spans 13 amino acids. V lost 2 bases to trimming and J lost 7 bases; unmatched junction nucleotides: 4. Germline values: CDR1 LNHNV, CDR2 YYDKDF (reference sequence). The CDR3 reads CATSRSSGYEQYF. DNA for the CDR3: TGTGCCACCAGCAGATCTAGCGGGTATGAGCAGTACTTC.

This clone appeared a single time. This chain uses TRBV28 with TRBJ1-1; 7 positions match TRBD1. The CDR3 runs to 14 residues. CDR1 and CDR2 (germline): MDHEN, SYDVKM. Trimming took 4 bases from V and 3 from J; bases not matched to a gene: 5. CDR3 nucleotides: TGTGCCAGCAGTTACCTCGACAGGGACACTGAAGCTTTCTTT. Translation: CASSYLDRDTEAFF.

This clone was counted once. The chain uses TRBV10-2 and TRBJ1-5; a possible D gene is TRBD1 (5 bases). Trimming removed 3 bases from V and 0 bases from J, with 12 bases in between. CDR1 and CDR2 (germline): WSHSY, SAAADI. The CDR3 length is 16 residues. The CDR3 DNA is TGCGCCAGCAGTGAAGGTGTGACAGATAGCAATCAGCCCCAGCATTTT. Translation: CASSEGVTDSNQPQHF.

About this clone itself: The junction and the germline gene differ at one end; a read error may be behind it. The chain is built from TRBV6-1 and TRBJ1-2; TRBD1 matches at 7 bases. The CDR3 has 13 amino acids. The germline V gene encodes CDR1 MNHNS and CDR2 SASEGT. CDR3 amino acids: CASREGQGDGYTF. CDR3 coding DNA: TGTGCCAGCAGGGAAGGCCAGGGGGATGGCTACACCTTC.

V is TRBV7-3 and J is TRBJ2-1, with 8 bases identical to TRBD2. The germline V gene encodes CDR1 SGHTA and CDR2 FQGTGA. With V trimmed by 2 bases and J by 6 bases, 6 bases remained unmatched. The CDR3 covers 15 residues. The CDR3 DNA follows: TGTGCCAGCAGCTTAGTAAGCGGGAGTGCCAATGAGCAGTTCTTC. Amino acid sequence: CASSLVSGSANEQFF.

DNA of the CDR3: TGTGCCAGCAGCTTAGCCGAAGGGGGGGAATACTATGGCTACACCTTC. Translation: CASSLAEGGEYYGYTF. The chain employs TRBV7-9 and TRBJ1-2, with D perhaps TRBD1 (6 bases). Germline V gene data show CDR1 as SEHNR and CDR2 as FQNEAQ (reference sequence). Trimming took 0 bases from V and 3 from J, leaving 14 bases between them. The length of the CDR3 is 16 residues.

The V call is TRBV29-1, the J call TRBJ2-6; TRBD1 agrees at 7 bases. The CDR3 is made up of 15 amino acids. Germline CDR1 SQVTM, CDR2 ANQGSEA. J lost 0 bases, V lost 4 bases, and 3 bases had no gene match. CDR3 sequence reads: CSVVWTGSGANVLTF. The CDR3 DNA sequence: TGCAGCGTTGTTTGGACAGGCTCTGGGGCCAACGTCCTGACTTTC.

This chain links TRBV19 with TRBJ1-1; 7 bases are a match to TRBD1. Trimming at V came to 3 bases and at J to 3 bases, leaving 7 bases not matched to a gene. Germline V CDR1 and CDR2: LNHDA, SQIVND (reference sequence). The CDR3 totals 15 residues. The CDR3 sequence: CASSMTPGQHTEAFF. The CDR3 nucleotides read TGTGCCAGTAGTATGACCCCGGGACAGCACACTGAAGCTTTCTTT.

The chain uses TRBV29-1 and TRBJ2-7; TRBD2 matches at 8 bases. V shed 6 bases and J 5 bases; nucleotides not matched to a gene: 9. The CDR3 loop spans 13 amino acids. From germline, CDR1 is SQVTM and CDR2 ANQGSEA. The CDR3 nucleotides are TGCAGCGTCCAAGGGGCGGGGGGCCACGAGCAGTACTTC. Its translation is CSVQGAGGHEQYF.

The genes are TRBV28 and TRBJ1-2; 7 nucleotides match TRBD1. Looked up from germline, CDR1 is MDHEN and CDR2 is SYDVKM. The CDR3 consists of 15 residues. The junction had 7 bases not matched to a gene; V was cut back by 4 bases and J by 2 bases. The DNA of the CDR3 is TGTGCCAGCAGTTCCCGACAGGGCCGAAACTATGGCTACACCTTC. Translation gives CASSSRQGRNYGYTF.

In its sample, this clone was seen once. The gene calls are TRBV10-3 and TRBJ2-1; 13 nucleotides line up with TRBD2. Germline CDR1 and CDR2: ENHRY and SYGVKD. The junction had 11 bases not matched to a gene; V was cut back by 0 bases and J by 0 bases. The CDR3 totals 21 residues. The CDR3 sequence is CAISESRGLTSGRGSYNEQFF. For the CDR3, the DNA is TGTGCCATCAGTGAGTCGAGGGGCCTTACTAGCGGGAGGGGCTCCTACAATGAGCAGTTCTTC.

The chain links TRBV6-1 to TRBJ1-2; 9 nucleotides line up with TRBD1. From germline, CDR1 is MNHNS and CDR2 SASEGT. V trimming: 4 bases; J trimming: 7 bases; junction bases outside the gene matches: 13. The CDR3 contains 16 residues. The CDR3 sequence: CASSALKSGTGFGYTF. The CDR3 nucleotides read TGTGCCAGCAGTGCCCTAAAATCCGGGACAGGGTTTGGCTACACCTTC.

Here the CDR3 reads CASSLISAGAPGELFF. The DNA for the CDR3 is TGTGCCAGCAGTTTAATCTCGGCAGGGGCGCCCGGGGAGCTGTTTTTT. This chain uses TRBV28 with TRBJ2-2; D perhaps matches TRBD1 (6 bases). Germline CDR1 reads MDHEN; CDR2 reads SYDVKM. V was cut by 2 bases and J by 6 bases, with 16 bases left in between. The CDR3 runs 16 residues.

V and J are TRBV29-1 and TRBJ2-7; D possibly corresponds to TRBD2 (6 bases). The CDR3 has 15 residues. Germline values: CDR1 SQVTM, CDR2 ANQGSEA. V was trimmed by 0 bases and J by 6 bases, leaving 18 bases between them. CDR3 protein: CSVEDRDFRGGEQYF. The CDR3 DNA reads as TGCAGCGTTGAAGACAGGGACTTTCGGGGTGGCGAGCAGTACTTC.

This chain links TRBV4-1 with TRBJ1-5; 8 nucleotides match TRBD1. Trimming took 3 bases from V and 2 from J; bases not matched to a gene: 6. CDR1 and CDR2 (germline): MGHRA, YSYEKL. CDR3 length: 16 residues. This CDR3 reads CASSQPTGARNQPQHF. In DNA form, the CDR3 reads TGCGCCAGCAGCCAGCCGACAGGGGCCCGCAATCAGCCCCAGCATTTT.